This T cell receptor (beta chain) was identified in a study of blood T cell repertoires in COVID-19 (TCRdb year 2020). Study-wide context: Samples from collaborators originated in the United States, Italy and Spain and spanned both the acute and convalescent phases of COVID-19. Where available, HLA class I and class II types were taken from metadata supplied by the sample provider and were not determined by assay-based typing. The repertoires were released in a freely available public database meant as a resource for research on the immune response to SARS-CoV-2. The samples were drawn from two sources: the first 160 participants of the ongoing ImmuneRACE study, and fewer than 1,500 subjects contributed by 6 global collaborators. The material from the prospective study consisted of cDNA or gDNA derived from T cells, B-cell-depleted T cells, or PBMCs. A de-identified subject ID, COVID-19 status, age in years and sex were almost always included in the sample metadata. Subjects who had been exposed to COVID-19, were actively infected with it, or had recovered from it provided the deeply sampled blood TCRbeta repertoires that made up the dataset.

Study-level results and caveats: Clinical and demographic metadata were provided uncurated, with the amount varying by source and participant.

A second Seattle source provided samples from volunteer blood donors who had recovered from COVID-19. The collaborating institutions used their own protocols to collect whole blood in K2EDTA tubes. For TCRbeta analysis, collaborator samples were shipped as frozen whole blood, as isolated PBMCs, or as DNA extracted from either sample type. With regard to this clone: This clone's antigen is unknown. Qualities for individual bases were not recorded, and no much larger clone is one base off.

The CDR3 runs 13 amino acids, cysteine and phenylalanine included. The only DNA kept is the CDR3, 39 bases in frame from the first base. Trimming costs V 8 bases and J 5 bases, and their ends lie 16 bases apart. The germline V gene encodes CDR1 LNHDA and CDR2 SQIVND (reference sequence). TCRbeta CDR3 regions were amplified from genomic DNA using the immunoSEQ Assay, a bias-controlled multiplex PCR. Per the authors' processing: Within the assay, amplification of reference gene primers was used to estimate how many nucleated cells each sample contained. Sequence reads were collapsed and filtered to measure the absolute abundance of every unique TCRbeta CDR3 rearrangement. Productive Simpson clonality was computed per sample as the square root of Simpson's diversity index over productive rearrangements. TCRdb holds this immuneACCESS table with in-frame rearrangements only. Some clones are missing; in checked studies, unresolved V genes explain under half, and the rest has no known cause. V and J calls and clone size follow that table, whereas D and trimming were derived from the DNA. The sample records 280,000 or so clones, around 88% of which are singletons. The ten largest account for 6.9% of the sample.

The receptor's source is a woman in her twenties or thirties who had recovered from COVID-19. The sequencing sample was made of peripheral blood. The sequence links TRBV19 to TRBJ2-7; a tentative D call is TRBD1 (7 bases match). DNA sequence: TGTGCCAGTGGTCCCGGAGGGGGCGACGAGCAGTACTTC. It specifies CASGPGGGDEQYF.